This TCR beta chain was obtained from a study of OX40 agonist ivuxolimab in advanced cancers. Whole-study context: Anti-PD-1, anti-PD-L1 or anti-CTLA-4 therapy given earlier was allowed, and 30% to 45% had some. Three patients showed partial responses: one hepatocellular carcinoma and two cutaneous melanoma cases.

Here immunoSEQ multiplex PCR was the method, and the copy in TCRdb shows in-frame clones only, minus some. The sample yields tens of thousands of clones, just under 95% seen once. The CDR3 has 18 residues. Germline assignment: CDR1 SSHAT and CDR2 FNYEAQ (reference sequence). Study-wide points: Partial responders receiving 0.1-3.0 mg/kg showed among the lowest clonal expansion. Fewer expanded clones were found on average in CD4+ than in CD8+ T cells.

As regards this clone: The antigen is not known. A read error may account for a junction end that differs from germline.

The chain uses TRBV7-7 and TRBJ2-5; D is perhaps TRBD1 or TRBD2 (5 bases each). Material: CD4+ or CD8+ T cells sorted from blood, obtained in a trial of the OX40 agonist ivuxolimab. This clonotype originated in an adult with an advanced solid tumor such as melanoma, head and neck, liver or kidney cancer. CDR3 loop: CASSLGVYRDVPLETQYF. CDR3 bases: TGTGCTAGCAGCTTAGGGGTTTACCGGGACGTCCCTCTAGAGACCCAGTACTTC.